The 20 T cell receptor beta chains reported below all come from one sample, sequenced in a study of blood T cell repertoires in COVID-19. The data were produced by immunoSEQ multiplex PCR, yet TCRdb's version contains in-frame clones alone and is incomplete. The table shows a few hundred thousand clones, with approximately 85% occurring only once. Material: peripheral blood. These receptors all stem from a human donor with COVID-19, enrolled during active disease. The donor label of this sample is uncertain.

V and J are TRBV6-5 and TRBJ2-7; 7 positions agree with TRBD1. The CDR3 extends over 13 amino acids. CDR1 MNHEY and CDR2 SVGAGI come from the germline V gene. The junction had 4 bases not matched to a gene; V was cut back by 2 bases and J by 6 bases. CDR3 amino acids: CASSYDRVTEQYF. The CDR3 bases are TGTGCCAGCAGTTACGACAGGGTAACCGAGCAGTACTTC.

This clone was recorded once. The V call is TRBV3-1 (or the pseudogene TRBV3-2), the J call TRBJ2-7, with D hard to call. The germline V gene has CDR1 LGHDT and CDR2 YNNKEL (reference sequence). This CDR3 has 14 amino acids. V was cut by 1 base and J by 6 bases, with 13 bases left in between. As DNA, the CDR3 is TGTGCCAGCAGCCAAGGATTCGGTGTCTCCGAGCAGTACTTC. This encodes CASSQGFGVSEQYF.

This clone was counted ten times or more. CDR3 coding DNA: TGTGCCAGCTCACCCAGGGGGCTCGCTTCCGAGCAGTACTTC. This encodes CASSPRGLASEQYF. V gene TRBV18 combines with J gene TRBJ2-7; 8 bases map to TRBD1. This CDR3 is built from 14 residues. Germline CDR1 and CDR2: KGHSH and LQKENI. V was pared by 3 bases and J by 6 bases, with 7 bases of the junction left unmatched.

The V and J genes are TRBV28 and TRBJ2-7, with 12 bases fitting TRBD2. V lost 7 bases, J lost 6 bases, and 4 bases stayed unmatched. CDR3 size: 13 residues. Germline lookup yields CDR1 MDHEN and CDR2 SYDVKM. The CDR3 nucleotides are TGTGCCAGCACTAGCGGGAGGGGCGTCGAGCAGTACTTC. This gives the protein CASTSGRGVEQYF.

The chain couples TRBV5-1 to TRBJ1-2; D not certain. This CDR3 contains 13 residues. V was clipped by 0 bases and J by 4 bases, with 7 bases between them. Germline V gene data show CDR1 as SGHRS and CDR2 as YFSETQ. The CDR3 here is CASSLETAYGYTF. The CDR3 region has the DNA TGCGCCAGCAGCTTGGAAACAGCCTATGGCTACACCTTC.

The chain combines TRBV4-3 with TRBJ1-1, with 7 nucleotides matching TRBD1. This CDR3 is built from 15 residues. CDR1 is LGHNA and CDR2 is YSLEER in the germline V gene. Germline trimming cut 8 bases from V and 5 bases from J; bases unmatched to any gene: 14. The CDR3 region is CASGYRGGRGTEAFF. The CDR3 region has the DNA TGCGCCAGCGGCTACAGGGGTGGAAGAGGGACTGAAGCTTTCTTT.

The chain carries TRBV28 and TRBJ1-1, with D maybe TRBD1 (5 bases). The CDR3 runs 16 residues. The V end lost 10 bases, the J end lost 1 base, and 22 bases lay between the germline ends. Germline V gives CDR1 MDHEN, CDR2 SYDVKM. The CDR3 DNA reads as TGTGCCATCTTCCGCGGTCTGAGGCAGGGGAACACTGAAGCTTTCTTT. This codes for CAIFRGLRQGNTEAFF.

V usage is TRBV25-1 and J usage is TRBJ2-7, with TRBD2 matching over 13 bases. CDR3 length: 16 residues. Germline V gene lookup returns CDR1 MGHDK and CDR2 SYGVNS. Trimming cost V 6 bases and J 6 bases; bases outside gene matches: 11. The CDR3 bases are TGTGCCAGCAGCGTGGGACTAGCGGGACTAGGCTCCGAGCAGTACTTC. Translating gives CASSVGLAGLGSEQYF.

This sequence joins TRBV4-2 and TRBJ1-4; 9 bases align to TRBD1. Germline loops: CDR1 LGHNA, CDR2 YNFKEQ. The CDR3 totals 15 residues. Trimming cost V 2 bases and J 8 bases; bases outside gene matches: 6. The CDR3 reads CASSQIQGAEEKLFF. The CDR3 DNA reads TGTGCCAGCAGCCAAATACAGGGGGCTGAGGAAAAACTGTTTTTT.

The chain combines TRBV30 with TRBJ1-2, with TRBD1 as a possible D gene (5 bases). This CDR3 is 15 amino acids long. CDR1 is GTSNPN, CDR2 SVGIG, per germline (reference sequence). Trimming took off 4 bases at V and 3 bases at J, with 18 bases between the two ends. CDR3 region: CAWTRRGILDYGYTF. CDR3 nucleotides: TGTGCCTGGACTAGGAGGGGTATCCTTGACTATGGCTACACCTTC.

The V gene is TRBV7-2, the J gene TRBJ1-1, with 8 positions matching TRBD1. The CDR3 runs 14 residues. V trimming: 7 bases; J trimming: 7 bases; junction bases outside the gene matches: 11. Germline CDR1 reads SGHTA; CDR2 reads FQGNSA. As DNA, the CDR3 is TGTGCCAGCACCGTCCAGGCAGGGGGCGTTGAAGCTTTCTTT. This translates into CASTVQAGGVEAFF.

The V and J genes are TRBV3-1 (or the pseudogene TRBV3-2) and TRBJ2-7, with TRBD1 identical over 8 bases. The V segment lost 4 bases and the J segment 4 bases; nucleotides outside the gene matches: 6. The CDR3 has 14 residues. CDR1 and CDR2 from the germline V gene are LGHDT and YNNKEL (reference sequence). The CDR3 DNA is TGTGCCAGCAGCCGCGGACAGGGCCCGTACGAGCAGTACTTC. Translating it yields CASSRGQGPYEQYF.

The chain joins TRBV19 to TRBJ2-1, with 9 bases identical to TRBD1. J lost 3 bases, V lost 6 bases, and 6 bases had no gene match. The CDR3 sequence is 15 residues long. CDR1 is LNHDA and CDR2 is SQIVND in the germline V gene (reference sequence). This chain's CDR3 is CASRQRTGDYNEQFF. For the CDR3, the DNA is TGTGCCAGTAGACAGAGGACAGGGGACTACAATGAGCAGTTCTTC.

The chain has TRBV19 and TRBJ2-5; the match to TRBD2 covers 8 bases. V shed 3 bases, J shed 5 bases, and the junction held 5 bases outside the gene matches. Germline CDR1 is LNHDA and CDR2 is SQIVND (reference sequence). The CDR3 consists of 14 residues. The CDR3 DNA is TGTGCCAGTAGTATCCAGCGGGGGAGGGAGACCCAGTACTTC. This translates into CASSIQRGRETQYF.

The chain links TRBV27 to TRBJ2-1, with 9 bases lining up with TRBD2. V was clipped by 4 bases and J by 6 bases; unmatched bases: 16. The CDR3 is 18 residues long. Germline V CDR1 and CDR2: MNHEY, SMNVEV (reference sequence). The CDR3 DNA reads TGTGCCAGCAGTTGGCGGAATTTAGCGGGAGATTTTGCCAATGAGCAGTTCTTC. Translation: CASSWRNLAGDFANEQFF.

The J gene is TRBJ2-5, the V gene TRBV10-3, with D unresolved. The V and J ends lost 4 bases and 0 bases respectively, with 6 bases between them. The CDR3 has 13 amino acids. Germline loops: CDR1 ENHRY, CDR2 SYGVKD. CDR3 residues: CAISAADQETQYF. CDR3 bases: TGTGCCATCAGTGCTGCGGACCAAGAGACCCAGTACTTC.

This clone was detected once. As DNA, the CDR3 is TGTGCCAGCAGCTTTTACAGGGGGCCAGAGACCCAGTACTTC. Its translation: CASSFYRGPETQYF. This sequence joins TRBV7-2 and TRBJ2-5; 9 bases are shared with TRBD1. This CDR3 region has 14 residues. Germline V lookup: CDR1 SGHTA, CDR2 FQGNSA. V was clipped by 3 bases and J by 4 bases; unmatched bases: 3.

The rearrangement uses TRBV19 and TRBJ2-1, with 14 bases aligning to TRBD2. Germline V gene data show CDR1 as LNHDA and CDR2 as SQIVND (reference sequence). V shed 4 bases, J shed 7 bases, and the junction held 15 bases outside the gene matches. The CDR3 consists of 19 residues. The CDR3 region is CASSTSRLAGGPLSNEQFF. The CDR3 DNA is TGTGCCAGTAGTACCTCCCGACTAGCGGGAGGGCCGCTCTCAAATGAGCAGTTCTTC.

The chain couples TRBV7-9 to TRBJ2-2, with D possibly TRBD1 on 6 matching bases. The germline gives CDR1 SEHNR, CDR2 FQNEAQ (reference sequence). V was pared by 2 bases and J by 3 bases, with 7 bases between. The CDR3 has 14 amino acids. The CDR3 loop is CASSLRTDTGELFF. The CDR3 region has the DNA TGTGCCAGCAGCTTACGGACAGACACCGGGGAGCTGTTTTTT.

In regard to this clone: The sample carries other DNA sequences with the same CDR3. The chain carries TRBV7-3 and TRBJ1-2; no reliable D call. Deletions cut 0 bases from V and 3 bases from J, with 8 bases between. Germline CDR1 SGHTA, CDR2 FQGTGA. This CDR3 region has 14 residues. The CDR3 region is CASSLTGGDYGYTF. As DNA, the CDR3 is TGTGCCAGCAGCTTAACGGGCGGGGACTATGGCTACACCTTC.